The 16 T cell receptor beta chains below all came from one sample that was sequenced in a study of cytomegalovirus exposure and HLA in healthy donors. The repertoire was sequenced with immunoSEQ multiplex PCR; TCRdb's copy has only in-frame clones and lacks some. The repertoire holds a few hundred thousand clones, roughly 88% seen once, with roughly 0.93% in the top ten. Sequencing input: PBMCs. These receptors were collected from a woman younger than 30 in good health and CMV-seronegative.

The chain employs TRBV7-3 and TRBJ1-1, with no clear D. CDR3 length: 15 residues. CDR1 SGHTA and CDR2 FQGTGA come from the germline V gene. V shed 5 bases and J shed 0 bases, with 13 bases lying between them. The CDR3 is CASSPSGPMNTEAFF. DNA of the CDR3: TGTGCCAGCAGCCCCTCGGGTCCAATGAACACTGAAGCTTTCTTT.

This chain links TRBV15 with TRBJ2-2; no reliable D call. CDR1 and CDR2 (germline): LNHNV, YYDKDF (reference sequence). The V gene lost 1 base and the J gene lost 4 bases, with 4 bases spanning the gap. This CDR3 spans 13 amino acids. DNA of the CDR3: TGTGCCACCAGCAGAGCTCTCACCGGGGAGCTGTTTTTT. It codes for CATSRALTGELFF.

V is TRBV28 and J is TRBJ1-1; D is unclear. The CDR3 contains 11 residues. The V end lost 5 bases, the J end lost 11 bases, and 12 bases lay between the germline ends. Germline V gene sequence: CDR1 MDHEN, CDR2 SYDVKM. The CDR3 reads CASSLKSRAFF. The CDR3 nucleotides are TGTGCCAGCAGTCTCAAGTCCCGGGCTTTCTTT.

This chain joins TRBV7-3 and TRBJ1-2; 7 bases align to TRBD1. The CDR3 length is 13 residues. The germline gives CDR1 SGHTA, CDR2 FQGTGA. V lost 5 bases to trimming and J lost 6 bases; unmatched junction nucleotides: 6. DNA for the CDR3: TGTGCCAGCAGCCCCGACAGGGACCATGGCTACACCTTC. Amino acids: CASSPDRDHGYTF.

The chain uses TRBV6-1 and TRBJ2-1; 9 bases are a match to TRBD2. V lost 4 bases to trimming and J lost 7 bases; unmatched junction nucleotides: 8. Germline CDR1 is MNHNS and CDR2 is SASEGT. This CDR3 is built from 15 residues. CDR3 sequence (DNA): TGTGCCAGCAGTGGGACTGTAGCGGGAGTAAATGAGCAGTTCTTC. As protein: CASSGTVAGVNEQFF.

This clone was recorded once. This sequence joins TRBV28 and TRBJ2-5, with 10 bases lining up with TRBD2. Germline V gene lookup returns CDR1 MDHEN and CDR2 SYDVKM. Trimming removed 5 bases from V and 5 bases from J; junction bases left unmatched: 20. The CDR3 sequence is 19 residues long. Written as DNA, the CDR3 is TGTGCCAGCAGTCCCGGACTAGCGGACGACTCAAGAGGATTGGAGACCCAGTACTTC. Translating it yields CASSPGLADDSRGLETQYF.

The table lists this clone with a few counts. J is TRBJ1-4 and V is TRBV4-3; D is perhaps TRBD1 (5 bases). Germline CDR1 is LGHNA and CDR2 is YSLEER. The V gene lost 4 bases and the J gene lost 6 bases, with 21 bases spanning the gap. The CDR3 loop spans 17 amino acids. DNA for the CDR3: TGCGCCAGCAGCCCTGCTCGATCCTGGGGGACTCATGAAAAACTGTTTTTT. Translating it yields CASSPARSWGTHEKLFF.

This clone was seen a single time. This sequence joins TRBV15 and TRBJ1-3, with D perhaps TRBD1 (5 bases). V was pared by 0 bases and J by 3 bases, with 6 bases between. Germline CDR1 reads LNHNV; CDR2 reads YYDKDF (reference sequence). This CDR3 contains 14 residues. The CDR3 sequence is CATSRDQGGNTIYF. The CDR3 DNA reads as TGTGCCACCAGCAGAGATCAGGGTGGAAACACCATATATTTT.

The V gene is TRBV6-1, the J gene TRBJ2-7, with 7 bases lining up with TRBD1. The CDR3 is made up of 15 amino acids. From germline, CDR1 is MNHNS and CDR2 SASEGT. Germline trimming cut 6 bases from V and 1 base from J; bases unmatched to any gene: 9. The CDR3 bases are TGTGCCAGCAGGAGGGCCCGGGACAGATCCTACGAGCAGTACTTC. Amino acids: CASRRARDRSYEQYF.

V is TRBV25-1 and J is TRBJ2-5, with 8 bases that match TRBD2. CDR3 length: 14 amino acids. V shed 2 bases and J 3 bases; nucleotides not matched to a gene: 2. Per the germline V gene, CDR1 is MGHDK and CDR2 is SYGVNS. The CDR3 reads CASSEGAGEETQYF. The CDR3 nucleotides read TGTGCCAGCAGTGAAGGAGCGGGAGAAGAGACCCAGTACTTC.

V and J are TRBV2 and TRBJ2-5; 10 bases map to TRBD2. The CDR3 is 16 amino acids. Trimming cost V 4 bases and J 2 bases; bases outside gene matches: 7. Looked up from germline, CDR1 is SNHLY and CDR2 is FYNNEI. The CDR3, as DNA: TGTGCCAGCAGTGCCACTAGCGGGACTAATCAAGAGACCCAGTACTTC. It yields the protein CASSATSGTNQETQYF.

The chain recombines TRBV14 with TRBJ2-5; TRBD1 is a possible D gene (6 bases). Germline V lookup: CDR1 SGHDN, CDR2 FVKESK. The CDR3 is made up of 16 amino acids. The ends were cut back, 1 base at V and 1 base at J, with 13 bases in the middle. CDR3 in DNA: TGTGCCAGCAGCCAAGTCAAAGGGGGTTTCCAAGAGACCCAGTACTTC. Protein product: CASSQVKGGFQETQYF.

This chain's CDR3 is CASSLPGGTGAYNEQFF. In DNA form, the CDR3 reads TGTGCCAGCAGCTTACCCGGCGGGACAGGGGCCTACAATGAGCAGTTCTTC. The chain carries TRBV11-1 and TRBJ2-1, with 10 bases lining up with TRBD1. Per germline, CDR1 SGHAT and CDR2 FQDESV (reference sequence). The V gene end was trimmed by 2 bases and the J gene end by 2 bases; junction bases not matched to a gene: 6. The length of the CDR3 is 17 residues.

On this clone itself: This specimen includes other DNA sequences encoding the same CDR3. The chain recombines TRBV9 with TRBJ2-5; 8 bases fit TRBD1. Germline CDR1 SGDLS, CDR2 YYNGEE. The junction had 5 bases not matched to a gene; V was cut back by 0 bases and J by 4 bases. This CDR3 is 15 amino acids long. The CDR3 sequence is CASSVGQGAGETQYF. CDR3 in DNA: TGTGCCAGCAGCGTAGGGCAGGGGGCCGGAGAGACCCAGTACTTC.

J is TRBJ1-1 and V is TRBV5-6; D is perhaps TRBD1 (6 bases). The CDR3 sequence is 15 residues long. The ends were cut back, 4 bases at V and 1 base at J, with 14 bases in the middle. Germline V CDR1 and CDR2: SGHDT, YYEEEE. The CDR3 protein is CASSGLGHENTEAFF. Here the CDR3 DNA reads TGTGCCAGCAGCGGGCTGGGACACGAGAACACTGAAGCTTTCTTT.

V is TRBV28 and J is TRBJ2-3; possibly TRBD2 for D (7 bases). V shed 4 bases and J shed 5 bases, with 16 bases lying between them. This CDR3 has 15 residues. Germline assignment: CDR1 MDHEN and CDR2 SYDVKM. In DNA, the CDR3 is TGTGCCAGCAGTTCTAGGGGGGGACTGCAAGATACGCAGTATTTT. It is translated as CASSSRGGLQDTQYF. Based on the CDR3 plus reference TRBV28 and TRBJ2-3, the full variable domain is DVKVTQSSRYLVKRTGEKVFLECVQDMDHENMFWYRQDPGLGLRLIYFSYDVKMKEKGDIPEGYSVSREKKERFSLILESASTNQTSMYLCASSSRGGLQDTQYFGPGTRLTVL.